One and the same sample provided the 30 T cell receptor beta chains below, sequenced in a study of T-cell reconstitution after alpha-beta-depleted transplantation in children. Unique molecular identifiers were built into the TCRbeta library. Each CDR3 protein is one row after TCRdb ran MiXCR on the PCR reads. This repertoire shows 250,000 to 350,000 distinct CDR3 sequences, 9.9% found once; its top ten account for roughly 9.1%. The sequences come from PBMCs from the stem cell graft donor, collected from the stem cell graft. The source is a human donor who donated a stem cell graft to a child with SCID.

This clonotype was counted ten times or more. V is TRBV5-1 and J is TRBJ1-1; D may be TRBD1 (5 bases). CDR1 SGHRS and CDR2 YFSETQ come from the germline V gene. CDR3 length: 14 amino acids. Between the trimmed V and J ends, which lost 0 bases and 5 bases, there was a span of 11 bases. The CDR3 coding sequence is TGCGCCAGCAGCTTGGTGGGGGGGGTGACTGAAGCTTTCTTT. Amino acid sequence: CASSLVGGVTEAFF.

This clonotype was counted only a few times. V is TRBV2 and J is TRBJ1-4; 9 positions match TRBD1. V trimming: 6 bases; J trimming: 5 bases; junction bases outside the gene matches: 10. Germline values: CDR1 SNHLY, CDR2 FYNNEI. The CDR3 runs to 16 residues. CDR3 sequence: CASRPGTGSGNEKLFF. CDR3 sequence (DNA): TGTGCCAGCAGACCCGGGACAGGGTCAGGGAATGAAAAACTGTTTTTT.

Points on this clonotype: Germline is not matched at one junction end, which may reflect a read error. CDR3 coding DNA: TGCGCCAGCAGTTTGGGGCAGTCTCACTATGGCTACACCTTC. Amino acid sequence: CASSLGQSHYGYTF. The chain couples TRBV5-1 to TRBJ1-2; the D gene is possibly TRBD1 (5 bases). This CDR3 comprises 14 residues. The germline CDR1 and CDR2 sequences are SGHRS and YFSETQ.

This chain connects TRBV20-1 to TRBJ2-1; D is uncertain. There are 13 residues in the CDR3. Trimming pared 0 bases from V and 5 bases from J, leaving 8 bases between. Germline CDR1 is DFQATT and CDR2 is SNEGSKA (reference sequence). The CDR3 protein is CSARDHRNNEQFF. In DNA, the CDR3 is TGCAGTGCTAGAGATCATCGTAACAATGAGCAGTTCTTC.

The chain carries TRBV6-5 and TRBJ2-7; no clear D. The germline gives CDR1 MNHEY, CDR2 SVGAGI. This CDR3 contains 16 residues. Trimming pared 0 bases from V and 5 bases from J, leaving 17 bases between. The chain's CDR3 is CASSYSRLTTSHEQYF. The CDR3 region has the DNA TGTGCCAGCAGTTACTCGCGGCTTACCACGTCCCACGAGCAGTACTTC.

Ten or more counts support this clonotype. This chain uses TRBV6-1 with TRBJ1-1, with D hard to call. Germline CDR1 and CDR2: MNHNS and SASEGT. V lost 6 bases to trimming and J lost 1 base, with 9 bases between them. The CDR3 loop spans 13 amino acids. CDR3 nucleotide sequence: TGTGCCAGCAGGCTATCAGGGAACACTGAAGCTTTCTTT. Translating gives CASRLSGNTEAFF.

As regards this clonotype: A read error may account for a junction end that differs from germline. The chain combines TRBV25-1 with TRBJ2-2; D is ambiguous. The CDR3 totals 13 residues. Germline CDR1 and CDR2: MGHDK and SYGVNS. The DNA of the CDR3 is TGTGGCAGCAGCGAGGTGAACACCGGGGAGCTGTTTTTT. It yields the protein CGSSEVNTGELFF.

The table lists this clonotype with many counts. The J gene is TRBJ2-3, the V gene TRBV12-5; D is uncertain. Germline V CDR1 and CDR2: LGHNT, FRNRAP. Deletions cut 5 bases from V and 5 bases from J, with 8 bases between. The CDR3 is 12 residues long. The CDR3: CASGPWGDTQYF. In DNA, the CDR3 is TGTGCTAGTGGTCCGTGGGGAGATACGCAGTATTTT.

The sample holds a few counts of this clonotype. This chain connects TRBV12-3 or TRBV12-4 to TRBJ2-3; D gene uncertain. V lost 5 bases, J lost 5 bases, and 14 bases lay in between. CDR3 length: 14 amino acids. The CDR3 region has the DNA TGTGCCAGCAGTCTGCGACGGATTAGAGATACGCAGTATTTT. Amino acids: CASSLRRIRDTQYF.

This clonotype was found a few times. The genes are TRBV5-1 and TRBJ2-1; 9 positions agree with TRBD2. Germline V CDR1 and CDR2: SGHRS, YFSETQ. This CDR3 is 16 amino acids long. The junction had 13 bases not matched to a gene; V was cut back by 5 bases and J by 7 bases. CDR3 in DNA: TGCGCCAGCAGGCAAATGACTAGCGGTGCCCATAATGAGCAGTTCTTC. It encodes CASRQMTSGAHNEQFF.

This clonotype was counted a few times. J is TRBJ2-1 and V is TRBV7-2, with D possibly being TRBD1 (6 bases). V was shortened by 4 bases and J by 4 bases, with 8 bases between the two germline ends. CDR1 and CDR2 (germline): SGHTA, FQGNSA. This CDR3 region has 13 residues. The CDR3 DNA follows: TGTGCCAGCAGCTCGCAGGGGTACAATGAGCAGTTCTTC. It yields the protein CASSSQGYNEQFF. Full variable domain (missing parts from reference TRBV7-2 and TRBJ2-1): GAGVSQSPSNKVTEKGKDVELRCDPISGHTALYWYRQSLGQGLEFLIYFQGNSAPDKSGLPSDRFSAERTGGSVSTLTIQRTQQEDSAVYLCASSSQGYNEQFFGPGTRLTVL.

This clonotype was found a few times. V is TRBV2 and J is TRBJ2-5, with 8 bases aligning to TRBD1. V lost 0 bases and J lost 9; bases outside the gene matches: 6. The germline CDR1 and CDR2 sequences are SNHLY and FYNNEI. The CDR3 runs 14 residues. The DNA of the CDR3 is TGTGCCAGCAGTGAAGCGACAGGGGCCGGGGCCCAGTACTTC. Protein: CASSEATGAGAQYF.

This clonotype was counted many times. The CDR3 protein is CASSVGVAGGRETQYF. The CDR3 DNA is TGTGCCAGCAGCGTAGGGGTAGCGGGGGGGCGAGAGACCCAGTACTTC. The rearrangement uses TRBV9 and TRBJ2-5, with 11 bases lining up with TRBD2. After removal of 0 bases from V and 4 bases from J, the junction contained 5 bases not matched to a gene. Looked up from germline, CDR1 is SGDLS and CDR2 is YYNGEE. The CDR3 spans 16 residues.

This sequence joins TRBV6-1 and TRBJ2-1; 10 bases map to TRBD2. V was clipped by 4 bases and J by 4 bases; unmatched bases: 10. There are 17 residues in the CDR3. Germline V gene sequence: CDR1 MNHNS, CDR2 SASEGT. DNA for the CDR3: TGTGCCAGCAGTGGAGCGGGGGGGCTCTCATCTTACAATGAGCAGTTCTTC. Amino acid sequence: CASSGAGGLSSYNEQFF.

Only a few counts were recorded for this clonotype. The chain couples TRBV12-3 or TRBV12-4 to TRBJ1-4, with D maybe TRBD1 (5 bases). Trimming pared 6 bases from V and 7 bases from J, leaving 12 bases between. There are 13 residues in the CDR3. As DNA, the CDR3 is TGTGCCAGCAGCCTGGCGGGGGTTGAAAAACTGTTTTTT. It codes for CASSLAGVEKLFF.

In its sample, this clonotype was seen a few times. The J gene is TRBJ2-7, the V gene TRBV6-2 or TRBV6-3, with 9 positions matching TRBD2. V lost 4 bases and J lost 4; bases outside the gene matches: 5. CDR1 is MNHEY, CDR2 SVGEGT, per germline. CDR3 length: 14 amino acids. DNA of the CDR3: TGTGCCAGCAGTTTATTAGCGGGGGATTACGAGCAGTACTTC. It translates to CASSLLAGDYEQYF.

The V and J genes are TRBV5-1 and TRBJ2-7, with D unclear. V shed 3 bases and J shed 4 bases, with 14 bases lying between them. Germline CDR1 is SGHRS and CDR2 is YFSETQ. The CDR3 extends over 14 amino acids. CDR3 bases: TGCGCCAGCAGCTCGGGCTGGAGAGGATACGAGCAGTACTTC. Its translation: CASSSGWRGYEQYF.

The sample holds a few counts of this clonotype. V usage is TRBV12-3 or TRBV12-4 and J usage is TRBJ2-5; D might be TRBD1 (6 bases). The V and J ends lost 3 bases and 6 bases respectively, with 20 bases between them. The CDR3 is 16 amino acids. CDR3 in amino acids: CASSLPKVEGGQTQYF. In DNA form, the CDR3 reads TGTGCCAGCAGTTTGCCGAAGGTGGAAGGGGGTCAGACCCAGTACTTC.

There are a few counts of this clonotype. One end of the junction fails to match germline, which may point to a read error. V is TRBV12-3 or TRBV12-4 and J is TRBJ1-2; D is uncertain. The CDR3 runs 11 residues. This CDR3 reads CASSLGREEAF. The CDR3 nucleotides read TGTGCCAGCAGTTTAGGACGGGAAGAAGCCTTC.

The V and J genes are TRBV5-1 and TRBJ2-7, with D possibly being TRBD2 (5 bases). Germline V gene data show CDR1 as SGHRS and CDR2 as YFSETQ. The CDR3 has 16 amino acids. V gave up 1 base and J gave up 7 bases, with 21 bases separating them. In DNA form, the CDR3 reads TGCGCCAGCAGCTTGTCTAGCTTACACCTTCCGGAGGAGCAGTACTTC. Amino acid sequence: CASSLSSLHLPEEQYF.

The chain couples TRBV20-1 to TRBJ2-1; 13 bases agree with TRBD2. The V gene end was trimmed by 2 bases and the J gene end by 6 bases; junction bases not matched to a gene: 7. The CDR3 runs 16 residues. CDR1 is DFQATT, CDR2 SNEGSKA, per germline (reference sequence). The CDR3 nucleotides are TGCAGTGCTAGACTCAGGACTAGCGGGGGATTCAATGAGCAGTTCTTC. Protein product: CSARLRTSGGFNEQFF.

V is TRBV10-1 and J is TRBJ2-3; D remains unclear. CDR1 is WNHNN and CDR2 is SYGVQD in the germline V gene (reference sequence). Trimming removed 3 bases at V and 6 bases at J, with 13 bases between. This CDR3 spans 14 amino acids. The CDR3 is CASSDSGYGDTQYF. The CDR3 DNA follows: TGCGCCAGCAGTGATTCTGGGTATGGGGATACGCAGTATTTT.

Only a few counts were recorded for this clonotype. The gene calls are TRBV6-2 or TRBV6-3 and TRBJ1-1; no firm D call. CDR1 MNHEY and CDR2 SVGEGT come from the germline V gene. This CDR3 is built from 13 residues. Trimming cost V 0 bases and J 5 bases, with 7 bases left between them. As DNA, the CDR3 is TGTGCCAGCAGTTACTCGTGGGAAACTGAAGCTTTCTTT. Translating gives CASSYSWETEAFF.

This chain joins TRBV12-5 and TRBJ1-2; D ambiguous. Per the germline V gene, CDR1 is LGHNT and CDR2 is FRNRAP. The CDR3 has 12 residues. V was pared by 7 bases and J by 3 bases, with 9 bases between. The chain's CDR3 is CASASDHYGYTF. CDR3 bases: TGTGCTAGTGCGAGCGACCACTATGGCTACACCTTC.

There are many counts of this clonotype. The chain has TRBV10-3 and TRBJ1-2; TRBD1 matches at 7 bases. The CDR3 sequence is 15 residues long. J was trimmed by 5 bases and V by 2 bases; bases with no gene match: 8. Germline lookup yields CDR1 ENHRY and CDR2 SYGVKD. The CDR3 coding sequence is TGTGCCATCAGTGAGGCGGGGCCAGGGGGATATGGCTACACCTTC. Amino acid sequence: CAISEAGPGGYGYTF.

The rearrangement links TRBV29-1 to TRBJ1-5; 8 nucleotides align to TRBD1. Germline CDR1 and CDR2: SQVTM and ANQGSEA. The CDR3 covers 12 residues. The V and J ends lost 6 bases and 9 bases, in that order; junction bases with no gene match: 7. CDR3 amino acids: CSVGQGGRPQHF. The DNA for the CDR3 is TGCAGCGTAGGACAGGGAGGGCGGCCCCAGCATTTT.

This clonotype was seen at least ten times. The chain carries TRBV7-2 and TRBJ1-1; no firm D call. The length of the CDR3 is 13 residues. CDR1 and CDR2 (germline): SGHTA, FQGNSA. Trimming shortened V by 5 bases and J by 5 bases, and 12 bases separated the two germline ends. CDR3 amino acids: CASSRWLGTEAFF. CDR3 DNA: TGTGCCAGCAGCAGGTGGCTTGGGACTGAAGCTTTCTTT.

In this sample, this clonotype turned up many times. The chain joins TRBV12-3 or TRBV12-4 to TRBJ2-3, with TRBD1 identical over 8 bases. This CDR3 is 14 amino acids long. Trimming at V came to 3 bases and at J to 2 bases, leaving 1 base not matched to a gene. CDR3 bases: TGTGCCAGCAGTTTCAGGGGGCCCACAGATACGCAGTATTTT. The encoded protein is CASSFRGPTDTQYF.

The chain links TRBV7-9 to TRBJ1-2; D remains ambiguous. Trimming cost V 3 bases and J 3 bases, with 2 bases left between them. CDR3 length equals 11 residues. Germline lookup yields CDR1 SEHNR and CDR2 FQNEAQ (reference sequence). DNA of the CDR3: TGTGCCAGCAGCTTCGACTATGGCTACACCTTC. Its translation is CASSFDYGYTF.

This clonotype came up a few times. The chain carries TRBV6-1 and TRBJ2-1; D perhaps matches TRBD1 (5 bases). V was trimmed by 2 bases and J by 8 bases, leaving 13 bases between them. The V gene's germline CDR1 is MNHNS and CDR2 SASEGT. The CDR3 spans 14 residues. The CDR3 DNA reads TGTGCCAGCAGTGAACAACCTAGGGGCGATGAGCAGTTCTTC. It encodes CASSEQPRGDEQFF.